The 15 T cell receptor beta chains in this list originate from one sample, sequenced in a study of cytomegalovirus exposure and HLA in healthy donors. The PCR employed 60 Vbeta primers together with 13 Jbeta primers. Clones were sequenced by immunoSEQ multiplex PCR, and TCRdb holds only the in-frame ones, with some missing. The sample data list roughly 120,000 clones. Sequencing was done on a sample of PBMCs. The receptors stem from a man aged 40-50 years in good health and CMV-seronegative.

This chain uses TRBV7-8 with TRBJ2-7; no definite D call. The V and J ends lost 7 bases and 5 bases respectively, with 12 bases between them. This CDR3 is 12 amino acids long. Germline V gene data show CDR1 as SGHVS and CDR2 as FQNEAQ. The CDR3 nucleotides read TGTGCCAGCACCTTCAACGGAGACGAGCAGTACTTC. Translated: CASTFNGDEQYF.

The chain is built from TRBV10-2 and TRBJ1-2, with D possibly being TRBD1 (6 bases). The CDR3 has 15 residues. The V gene lost 3 bases and the J gene lost 2 bases, with 13 bases spanning the gap. Per germline, CDR1 WSHSY and CDR2 SAAADI. DNA of the CDR3: TGCGCCAGCAGTGACGCAGGGGAAGGGAACTATGGCTACACCTTC. Residues: CASSDAGEGNYGYTF.

The chain is built from TRBV4-1 and TRBJ1-2; TRBD1 matches 12 bases. From germline, CDR1 is MGHRA and CDR2 YSYEKL. CDR3 length: 15 residues. The V gene end was trimmed by 4 bases and the J gene end by 8 bases; junction bases not matched to a gene: 8. As DNA, the CDR3 is TGCGCCAGCAGCCGTAACCCGGGACAGGGGGCGGGCTACACCTTC. Translating it yields CASSRNPGQGAGYTF.

V usage is TRBV2 and J usage is TRBJ1-1, with D uncertain. The CDR3 sequence is 11 residues long. V was shortened by 4 bases and J by 4 bases, with 4 bases between the two germline ends. Germline values: CDR1 SNHLY, CDR2 FYNNEI. CDR3 DNA: TGTGCCAGCAGTGCGTTCACTGAAGCTTTCTTT. Residues: CASSAFTEAFF.

The rearrangement uses TRBV9 and TRBJ2-5; the D is unclear. The V end lost 3 bases, the J end lost 5 bases, and 5 bases lay between the germline ends. Germline loops: CDR1 SGDLS, CDR2 YYNGEE. CDR3 length equals 11 residues. CDR3 in amino acids: CASSDSETQYF. The CDR3 DNA follows: TGTGCCAGCAGCGATTCGGAGACCCAGTACTTC.

The rearrangement joins TRBV6-5 to TRBJ1-1, with TRBD1 matching over 7 bases. The germline CDR1 and CDR2 sequences are MNHEY and SVGAGI. Trimming removed 10 bases from V and 0 bases from J; junction bases left unmatched: 8. The CDR3 totals 14 residues. CDR3 loop: CATRQGAMNTEAFF. CDR3 nucleotide sequence: TGTGCCACCCGACAGGGTGCCATGAACACTGAAGCTTTCTTT.

The CDR3 bases are TGTGCCAGCAGCCCACAGGGGAAAGGCTACACCTTC. Encoded protein: CASSPQGKGYTF. This sequence joins TRBV5-6 and TRBJ1-2; 7 nucleotides align to TRBD1. The CDR3 consists of 12 residues. After removal of 4 bases from V and 8 bases from J, the junction contained 5 bases not matched to a gene. Germline assignment: CDR1 SGHDT and CDR2 YYEEEE.

This CDR3 reads CASSAPGLAGYEQYF. In DNA, the CDR3 is TGCGCCAGCAGCGCGCCGGGACTAGCGGGTTACGAGCAGTACTTC. J is TRBJ2-7 and V is TRBV5-1; TRBD2 matches 12 bases. Germline V CDR1 and CDR2: SGHRS, YFSETQ. V shed 4 bases, J shed 4 bases, and the junction held 6 bases outside the gene matches. The CDR3 extends over 15 amino acids.

The J gene is TRBJ2-7, the V gene TRBV29-1, with 7 bases fitting TRBD2. The CDR3 sequence is 16 residues long. V trimming: 4 bases; J trimming: 1 base; junction bases outside the gene matches: 13. Germline V gene sequence: CDR1 SQVTM, CDR2 ANQGSEA. Here the CDR3 reads CSVVGRELYPSYEQYF. As DNA, the CDR3 is TGCAGCGTTGTGGGGCGGGAGCTCTACCCTTCCTACGAGCAGTACTTC.

The chain recombines TRBV7-3 with TRBJ2-6; D unclear. The V end was cut by 3 bases, the J end by 0 bases, with 6 bases between. CDR1 is SGHTA, CDR2 FQGTGA, per germline. The CDR3 covers 15 residues. The CDR3 sequence is CASSFTVSGANVLTF. The CDR3 DNA reads TGTGCCAGCAGCTTTACAGTCTCTGGGGCCAACGTCCTGACTTTC. The full variable domain, rest sourced from reference TRBV7-3 and TRBJ2-6, is GAGVSQTPSNKVTEKGKYVELRCDPISGHTALYWYRQSLGQGPEFLIYFQGTGAADDSGLPNDRFFAVRPEGSVSTLKIQRTERGDSAVYLCASSFTVSGANVLTFGAGSRLTVL.

This rearrangement joins TRBV7-9 to TRBJ2-3; 7 bases match TRBD1. V was clipped by 4 bases and J by 11 bases; unmatched bases: 3. The CDR3 loop spans 11 amino acids. Germline CDR1 reads SEHNR; CDR2 reads FQNEAQ (reference sequence). The CDR3 region is CASSSRDRQYF. DNA of the CDR3: TGTGCCAGCAGCTCCCGGGACAGGCAGTATTTT. The variable domain in full, with the rest retrieved from reference TRBV7-9 and TRBJ2-3, is DTGVSQNPRHKITKRGQNVTFRCDPISEHNRLYWYRQTLGQGPEFLTYFQNEAQLEKSRLLSDRFSAERPKGSFSTLEIQRTEQGDSAMYLCASSSRDRQYFGPGTRLTVL.

The chain has TRBV6-1 and TRBJ2-7; TRBD1 agrees at 10 bases. The CDR3 runs 13 residues. V gave up 6 bases and J gave up 5 bases; unmatched junction bases: 4. Germline V gene lookup returns CDR1 MNHNS and CDR2 SASEGT. Here the CDR3 reads CASSLGTGDEQYF. The CDR3 nucleotides are TGTGCCAGCAGCCTTGGGACAGGGGACGAGCAGTACTTC.

V and J are TRBV18 and TRBJ2-1; the D is unclear. V lost 0 bases, J lost 4 bases, and 4 bases lay in between. CDR3 length: 13 residues. Germline CDR1 and CDR2: KGHSH and LQKENI. The CDR3 DNA reads TGTGCCAGCTCACCACCGACTTACAATGAGCAGTTCTTC. This sequence encodes CASSPPTYNEQFF.

The chain is built from TRBV7-9 and TRBJ1-2; 9 nucleotides agree with TRBD1. V was clipped by 3 bases and J by 4 bases; unmatched bases: 3. The CDR3 sequence is 14 residues long. Germline V gene sequence: CDR1 SEHNR, CDR2 FQNEAQ (reference sequence). CDR3 DNA sequence: TGTGCCAGCAGCTTTACAGGGGGCAGCTATGGCTACACCTTC. Translated, it gives CASSFTGGSYGYTF.

The chain employs TRBV6-1 and TRBJ1-5; D call uncertain. The CDR3 has 12 amino acids. Germline CDR1 MNHNS, CDR2 SASEGT. The V and J ends lost 8 bases and 9 bases respectively, with 14 bases between them. CDR3 nucleotides: TGTGCCAGCGGACTCGGGCGAGGGCCCCAGCATTTT. Its translation: CASGLGRGPQHF.